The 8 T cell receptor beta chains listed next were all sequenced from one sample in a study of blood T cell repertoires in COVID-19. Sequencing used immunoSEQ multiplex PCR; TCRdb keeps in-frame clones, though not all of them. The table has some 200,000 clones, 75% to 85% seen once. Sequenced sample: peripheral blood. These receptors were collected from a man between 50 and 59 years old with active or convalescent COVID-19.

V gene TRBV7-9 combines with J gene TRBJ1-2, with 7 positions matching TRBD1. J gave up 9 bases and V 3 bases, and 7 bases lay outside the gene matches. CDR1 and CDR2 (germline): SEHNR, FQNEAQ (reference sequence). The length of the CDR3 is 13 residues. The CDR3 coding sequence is TGTGCCAGCAGCTTCTCCAGGGGGGATAGCTACACCTTC. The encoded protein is CASSFSRGDSYTF.

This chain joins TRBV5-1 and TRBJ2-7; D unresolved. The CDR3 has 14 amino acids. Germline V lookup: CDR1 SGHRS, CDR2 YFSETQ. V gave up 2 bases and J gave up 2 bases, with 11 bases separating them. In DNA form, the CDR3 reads TGCGCCAGCAGCTTATCGGTTGTTACCTACGAGCAGTACTTC. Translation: CASSLSVVTYEQYF.

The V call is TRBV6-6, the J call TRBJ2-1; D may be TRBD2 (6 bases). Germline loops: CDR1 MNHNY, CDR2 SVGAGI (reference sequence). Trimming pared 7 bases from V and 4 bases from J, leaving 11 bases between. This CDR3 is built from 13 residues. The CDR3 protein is CASTWGVYNEQFF. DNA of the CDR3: TGTGCCAGCACCTGGGGGGTTTACAATGAGCAGTTCTTC.

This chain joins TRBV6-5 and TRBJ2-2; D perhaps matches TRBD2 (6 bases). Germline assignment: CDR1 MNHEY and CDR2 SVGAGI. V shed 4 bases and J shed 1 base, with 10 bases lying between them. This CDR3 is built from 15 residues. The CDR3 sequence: CASSFTGRNTGELFF. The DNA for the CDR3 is TGTGCCAGCAGTTTCACCGGGAGGAACACCGGGGAGCTGTTTTTT.

CDR3 in amino acids: CASSNSGRRYEQYF. CDR3 coding DNA: TGTGCCAGCAGCAATAGCGGGAGAAGGTACGAGCAGTACTTC. The chain couples TRBV7-9 to TRBJ2-7; TRBD2 matches 9 bases. The CDR3 spans 14 residues. Germline V gene lookup returns CDR1 SEHNR and CDR2 FQNEAQ (reference sequence). V trimming: 5 bases; J trimming: 4 bases; junction bases outside the gene matches: 6.

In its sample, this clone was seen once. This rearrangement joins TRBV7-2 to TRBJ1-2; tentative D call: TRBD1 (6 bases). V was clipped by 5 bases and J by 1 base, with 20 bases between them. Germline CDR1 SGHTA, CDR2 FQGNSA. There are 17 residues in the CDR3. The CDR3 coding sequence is TGTGCCAGCAGCCTCCAAACAGGGATAAATGATAACTATGGCTACACCTTC. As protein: CASSLQTGINDNYGYTF.

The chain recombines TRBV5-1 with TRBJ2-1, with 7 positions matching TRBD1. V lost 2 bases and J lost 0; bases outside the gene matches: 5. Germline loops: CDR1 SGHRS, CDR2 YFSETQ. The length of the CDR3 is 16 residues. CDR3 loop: CASSFLQGSSYNEQFF. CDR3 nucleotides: TGCGCCAGCAGCTTCCTACAGGGGAGCTCCTACAATGAGCAGTTCTTC.

CDR3 DNA: TGTGCCAGCAGTGGGGGCTACAGGGGGCGAAACTATAATTCACCCCTCCACTTT. It yields the protein CASSGGYRGRNYNSPLHF. V and J are TRBV2 and TRBJ1-6; 9 bases align to TRBD1. The CDR3 contains 18 residues. The junction had 10 bases not matched to a gene; V was cut back by 4 bases and J by 3 bases. CDR1 is SNHLY, CDR2 FYNNEI, per germline.